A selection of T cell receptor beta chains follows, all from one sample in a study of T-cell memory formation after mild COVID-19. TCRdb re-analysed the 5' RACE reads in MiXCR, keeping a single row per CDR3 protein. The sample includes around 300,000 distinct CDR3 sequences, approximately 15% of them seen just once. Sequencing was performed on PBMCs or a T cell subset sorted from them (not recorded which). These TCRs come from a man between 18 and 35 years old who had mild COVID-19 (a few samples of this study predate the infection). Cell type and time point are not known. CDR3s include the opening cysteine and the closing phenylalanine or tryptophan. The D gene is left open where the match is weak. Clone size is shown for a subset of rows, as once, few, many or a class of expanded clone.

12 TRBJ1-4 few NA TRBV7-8 CASSLEREKLFF TGTGCCAGCAGCTTAGAAAGGGAAAAACTGTTTTTT
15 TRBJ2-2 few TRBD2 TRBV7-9 CASSSLSGESGELFF TGTGCCAGCAGCAGTCTTAGCGGGGAATCCGGGGAGCTGTTTTTT
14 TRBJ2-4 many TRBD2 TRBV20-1 CSARVRTSGNIQYF TGCAGTGCTAGAGTACGGACTAGCGGAAACATTCAGTACTTC
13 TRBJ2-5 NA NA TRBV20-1 CSATLADQETQYF TGCAGTGCTACCTTAGCGGACCAAGAGACCCAGTACTTC
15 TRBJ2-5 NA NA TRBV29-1 CSVEDRERLPRTQYF TGCAGCGTTGAAGATCGGGAAAGACTTCCGAGGACCCAGTACTTC
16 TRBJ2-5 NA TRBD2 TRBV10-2 CASSPPGLAGQETQYF TGCGCCAGCAGTCCACCGGGACTAGCGGGCCAAGAGACCCAGTACTTC
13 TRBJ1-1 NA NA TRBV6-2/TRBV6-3 CASSLVSGTEAFF TGTGCCAGCAGTTTGGTATCGGGAACTGAAGCTTTCTTT
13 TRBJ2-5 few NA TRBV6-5 CASSLGVAETQYF TGTGCCAGCAGTCTCGGGGTGGCAGAGACCCAGTACTTC
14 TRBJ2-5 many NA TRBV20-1 CSARAPGPQETQYF TGCAGTGCTAGAGCCCCCGGGCCCCAAGAGACCCAGTACTTC
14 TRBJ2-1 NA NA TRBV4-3 CASTPSGGTIEQFF TGCGCCAGCACCCCCTCGGGCGGAACAATTGAGCAGTTCTTC
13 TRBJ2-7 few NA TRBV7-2 CASSLGAPHGQYF TGTGCCAGCAGCTTAGGGGCTCCCCACGGGCAGTACTTC
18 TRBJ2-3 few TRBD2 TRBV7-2 CASSLEARGSPSTDTQYF TGTGCCAGCAGCTTAGAGGCGCGGGGGTCCCCTAGCACAGATACGCAGTATTTT
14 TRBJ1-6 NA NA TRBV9 CASTRGPVGSPLHF TGTGCCAGCACACGTGGGCCCGTTGGTTCACCCCTCCACTTT
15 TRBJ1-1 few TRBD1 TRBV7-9 CASSSRQGAGLEAFF TGTGCCAGCAGCTCCAGACAGGGGGCAGGCCTTGAAGCTTTCTTT
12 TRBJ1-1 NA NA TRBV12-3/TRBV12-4 CASSLVAGGSFF NA
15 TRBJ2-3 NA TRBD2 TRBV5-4 CASSLPTSGGDTQYF TGTGCCAGCAGCTTGCCGACTAGCGGGGGGGATACGCAGTATTTT
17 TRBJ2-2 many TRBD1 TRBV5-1 CASSSGQELSNTGELFF TGCGCCAGCAGCTCGGGACAGGAACTTTCGAACACCGGGGAGCTGTTTTTT
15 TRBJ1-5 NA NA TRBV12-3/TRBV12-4 CASSYRAHPDQPQHF TGTGCCAGCAGTTACAGGGCCCACCCGGATCAGCCCCAGCATTTT
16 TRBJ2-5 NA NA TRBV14 CASSHPGSTTQETQYF TGTGCCAGCAGCCACCCCGGGAGTACAACACAAGAGACCCAGTACTTC
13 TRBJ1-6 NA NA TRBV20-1 CSASDDGDSPLHF TGCAGTGCTAGTGATGACGGAGACTCACCCCTCCACTTT
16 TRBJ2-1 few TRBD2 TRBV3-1 CASSQIAGGFGNEQFF TGTGCCAGCAGCCAGATAGCGGGGGGGTTCGGAAATGAGCAGTTCTTC
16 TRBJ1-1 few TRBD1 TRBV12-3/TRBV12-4 CASSLDRGSFGTEAFF TGTGCCAGCAGCCTCGACAGGGGGAGTTTCGGCACTGAAGCTTTCTTT
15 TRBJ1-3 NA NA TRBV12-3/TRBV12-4 CASSLYRNSGNTIYF TGTGCCAGCAGTTTATACAGGAACTCTGGAAACACCATATATTTT
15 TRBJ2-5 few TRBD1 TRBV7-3 CASSARQGVGETQYF TGTGCCAGCAGCGCAAGACAGGGGGTGGGAGAGACCCAGTACTTC